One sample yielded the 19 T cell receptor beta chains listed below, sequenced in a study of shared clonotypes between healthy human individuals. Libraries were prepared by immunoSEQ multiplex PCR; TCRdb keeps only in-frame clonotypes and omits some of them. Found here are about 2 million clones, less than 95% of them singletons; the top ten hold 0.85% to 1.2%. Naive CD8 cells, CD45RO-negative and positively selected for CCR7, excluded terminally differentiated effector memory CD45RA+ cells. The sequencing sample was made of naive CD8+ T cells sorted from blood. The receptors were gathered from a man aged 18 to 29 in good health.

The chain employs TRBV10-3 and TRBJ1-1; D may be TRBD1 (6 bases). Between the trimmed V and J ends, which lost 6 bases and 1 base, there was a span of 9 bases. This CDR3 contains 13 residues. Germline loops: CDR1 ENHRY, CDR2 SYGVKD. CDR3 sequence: CAIRTGGNTEAFF. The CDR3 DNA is TGTGCCATCAGGACAGGCGGGAACACTGAAGCTTTCTTT.

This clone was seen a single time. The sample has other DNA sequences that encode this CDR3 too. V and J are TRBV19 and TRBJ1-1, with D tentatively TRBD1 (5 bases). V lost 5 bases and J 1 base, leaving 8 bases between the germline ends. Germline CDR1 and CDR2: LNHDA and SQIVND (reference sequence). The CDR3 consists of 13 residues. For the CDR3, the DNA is TGTGCCAGTAGTCCAGGGAGGAACACTGAAGCTTTCTTT. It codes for CASSPGRNTEAFF.

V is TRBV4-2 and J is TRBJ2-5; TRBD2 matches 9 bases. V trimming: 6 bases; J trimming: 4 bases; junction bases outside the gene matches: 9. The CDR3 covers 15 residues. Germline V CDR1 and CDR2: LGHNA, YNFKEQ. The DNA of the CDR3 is TGTGCCAGCAGTCTCCTAGCGGGGAGTCGAGAGACCCAGTACTTC. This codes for CASSLLAGSRETQYF.

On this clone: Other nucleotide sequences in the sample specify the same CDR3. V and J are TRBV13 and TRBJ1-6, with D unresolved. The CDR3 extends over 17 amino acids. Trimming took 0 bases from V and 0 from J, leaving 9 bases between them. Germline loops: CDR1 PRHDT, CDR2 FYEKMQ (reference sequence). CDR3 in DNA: TGTGCCAGCAGCTTAGGTCTCCAGAGCTCCTATAATTCACCCCTCCACTTT. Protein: CASSLGLQSSYNSPLHF.

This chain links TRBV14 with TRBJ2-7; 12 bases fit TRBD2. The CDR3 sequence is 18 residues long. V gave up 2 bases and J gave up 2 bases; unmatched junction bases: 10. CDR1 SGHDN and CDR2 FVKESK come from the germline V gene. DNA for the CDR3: TGTGCCAGCAGCCAAAAAGGTTTACTAGCGGGGGGAACCTACGAGCAGTACTTC. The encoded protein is CASSQKGLLAGGTYEQYF.

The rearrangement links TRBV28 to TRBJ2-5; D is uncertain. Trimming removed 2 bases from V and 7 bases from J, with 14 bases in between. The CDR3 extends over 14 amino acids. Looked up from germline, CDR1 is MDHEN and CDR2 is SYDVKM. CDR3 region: CASSLATTGGTQYF. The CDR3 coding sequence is TGTGCCAGCAGTTTAGCGACGACGGGTGGGACCCAGTACTTC.

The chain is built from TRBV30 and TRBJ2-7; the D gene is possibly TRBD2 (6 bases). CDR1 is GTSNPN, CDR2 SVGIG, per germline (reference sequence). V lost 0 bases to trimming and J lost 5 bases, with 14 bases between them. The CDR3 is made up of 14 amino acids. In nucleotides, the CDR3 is TGTGCCTGGAGTGTACTCCGGGAGTACCACGAGCAGTACTTC. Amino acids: CAWSVLREYHEQYF.

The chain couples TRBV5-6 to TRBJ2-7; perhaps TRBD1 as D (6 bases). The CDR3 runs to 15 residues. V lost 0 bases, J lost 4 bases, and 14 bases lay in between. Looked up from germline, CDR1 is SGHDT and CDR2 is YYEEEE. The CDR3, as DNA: TGTGCCAGCAGCTTGGGCCGGGACATGACTTACGAGCAGTACTTC. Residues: CASSLGRDMTYEQYF. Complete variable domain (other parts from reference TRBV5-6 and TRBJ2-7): DAGVTQSPTHLIKTRGQQVTLRCSPKSGHDTVSWYQQALGQGPQFIFQYYEEEERQRGNFPDRFSGHQFPNYSSELNVNALLLGDSALYLCASSLGRDMTYEQYFGPGTRLTVT.

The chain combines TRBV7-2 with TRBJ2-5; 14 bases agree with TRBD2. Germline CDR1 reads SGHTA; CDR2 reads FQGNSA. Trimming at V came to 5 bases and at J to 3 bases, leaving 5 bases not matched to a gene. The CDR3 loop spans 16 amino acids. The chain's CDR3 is CASSGLAGGGEETQYF. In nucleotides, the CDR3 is TGTGCCAGCAGCGGACTAGCGGGAGGTGGGGAAGAGACCCAGTACTTC.

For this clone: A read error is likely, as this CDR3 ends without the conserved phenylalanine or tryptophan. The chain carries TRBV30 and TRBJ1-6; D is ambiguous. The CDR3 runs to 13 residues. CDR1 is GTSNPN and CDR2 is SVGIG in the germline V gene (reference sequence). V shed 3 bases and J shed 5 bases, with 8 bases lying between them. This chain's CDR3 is CAWRGHDNSPLHS. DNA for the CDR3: TGTGCCTGGAGGGGCCACGATAATTCACCCCTCCACTCT.

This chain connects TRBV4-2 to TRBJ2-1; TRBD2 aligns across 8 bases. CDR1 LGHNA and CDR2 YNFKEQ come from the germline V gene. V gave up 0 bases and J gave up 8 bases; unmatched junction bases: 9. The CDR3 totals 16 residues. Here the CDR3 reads CASSQEGRGGWDEQFF. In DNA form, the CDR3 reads TGTGCCAGCAGCCAAGAAGGACGGGGGGGCTGGGATGAGCAGTTCTTC.

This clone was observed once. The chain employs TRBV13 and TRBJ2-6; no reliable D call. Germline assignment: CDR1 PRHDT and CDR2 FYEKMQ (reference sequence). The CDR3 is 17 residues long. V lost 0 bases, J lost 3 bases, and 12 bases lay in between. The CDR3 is CASSLGTPRHGANVLTF. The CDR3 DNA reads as TGTGCCAGCAGCTTAGGGACACCACGTCATGGGGCCAACGTCCTGACTTTC.

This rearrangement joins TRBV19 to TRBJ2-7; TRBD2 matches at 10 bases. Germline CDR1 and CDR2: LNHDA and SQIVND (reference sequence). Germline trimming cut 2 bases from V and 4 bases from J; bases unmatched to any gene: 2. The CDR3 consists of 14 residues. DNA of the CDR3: TGTGCCAGTAGTATAACTAGCGGGATTTACGAGCAGTACTTC. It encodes CASSITSGIYEQYF. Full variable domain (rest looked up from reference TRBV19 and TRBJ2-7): DGGITQSPKYLFRKEGQNVTLSCEQNLNHDAMYWYRQDPGQGLRLIYYSQIVNDFQKGDIAEGYSVSREKKESFPLTVTSAQKNPTAFYLCASSITSGIYEQYFGPGTRLTVT.

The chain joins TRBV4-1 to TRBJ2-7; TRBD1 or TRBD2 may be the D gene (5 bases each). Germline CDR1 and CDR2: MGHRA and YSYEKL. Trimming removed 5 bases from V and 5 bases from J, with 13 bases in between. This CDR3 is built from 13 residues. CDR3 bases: TGCGCCAGCAGCAGAAATGAGGGGCACGAGCAGTACTTC. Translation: CASSRNEGHEQYF.

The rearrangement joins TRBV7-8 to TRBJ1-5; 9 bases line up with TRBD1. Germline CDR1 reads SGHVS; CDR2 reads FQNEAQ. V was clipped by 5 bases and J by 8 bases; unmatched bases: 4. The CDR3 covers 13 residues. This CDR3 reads CASSKTGGEPQHF. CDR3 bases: TGTGCCAGCAGCAAGACAGGGGGAGAGCCCCAGCATTTT. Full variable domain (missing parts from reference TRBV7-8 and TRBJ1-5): GAGVSQSPRYKVAKRGQDVALRCDPISGHVSLFWYQQALGQGPEFLTYFQNEAQLDKSGLPSDRFFAERPEGSVSTLKIQRTQQEDSAVYLCASSKTGGEPQHFGDGTRLSIL.

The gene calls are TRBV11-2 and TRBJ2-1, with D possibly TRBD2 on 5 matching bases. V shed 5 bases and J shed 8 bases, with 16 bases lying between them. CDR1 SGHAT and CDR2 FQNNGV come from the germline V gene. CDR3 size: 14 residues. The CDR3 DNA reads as TGTGCCAGCAGCCAGATCGGACTTCTCTATGAGCAGTTCTTC. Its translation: CASSQIGLLYEQFF.

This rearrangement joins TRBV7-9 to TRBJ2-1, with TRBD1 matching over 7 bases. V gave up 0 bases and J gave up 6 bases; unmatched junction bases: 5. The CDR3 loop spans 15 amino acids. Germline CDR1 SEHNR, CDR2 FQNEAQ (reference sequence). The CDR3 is CASSLAQGTGNEQFF. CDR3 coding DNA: TGTGCCAGCAGCTTAGCACAGGGGACGGGCAATGAGCAGTTCTTC.

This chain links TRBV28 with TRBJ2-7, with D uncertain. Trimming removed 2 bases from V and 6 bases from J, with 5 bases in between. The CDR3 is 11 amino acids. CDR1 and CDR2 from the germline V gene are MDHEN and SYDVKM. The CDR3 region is CASSLQSEQYF. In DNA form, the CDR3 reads TGTGCCAGCAGTTTACAGTCCGAGCAGTACTTC.

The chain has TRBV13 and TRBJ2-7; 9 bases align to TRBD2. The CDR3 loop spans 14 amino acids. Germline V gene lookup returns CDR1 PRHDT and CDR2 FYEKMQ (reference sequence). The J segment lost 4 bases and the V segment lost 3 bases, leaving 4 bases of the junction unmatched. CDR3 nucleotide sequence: TGTGCCAGCAGCTTTTCTAGCGGGGATTACGAGCAGTACTTC. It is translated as CASSFSSGDYEQYF.